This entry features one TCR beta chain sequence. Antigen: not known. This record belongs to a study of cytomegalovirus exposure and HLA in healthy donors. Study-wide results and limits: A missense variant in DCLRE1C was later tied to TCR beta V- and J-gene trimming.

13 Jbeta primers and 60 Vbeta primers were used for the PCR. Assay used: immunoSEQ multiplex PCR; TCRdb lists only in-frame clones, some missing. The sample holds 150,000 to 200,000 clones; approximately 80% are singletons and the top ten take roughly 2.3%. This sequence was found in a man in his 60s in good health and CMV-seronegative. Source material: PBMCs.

Written as DNA, the CDR3 is TGTGCCAGCAGCTTCCGGGACGGGAGATCGGGAGGCTACACCTTC. Translated: CASSFRDGRSGGYTF. The chain recombines TRBV7-9 with TRBJ1-2; TRBD1 might be the D (5 bases). The CDR3 consists of 15 residues. Germline V gives CDR1 SEHNR, CDR2 FQNEAQ (reference sequence). V was cut by 3 bases and J by 8 bases, with 19 bases left in between.